Given below is one T cell receptor beta chain in context. Its antigen remains unidentified. The entry originates in a study of T-cell memory formation after mild COVID-19. In TCRdb, the 5' RACE reads were re-called with MiXCR into one record per CDR3 protein. This sample has 5,500 or so distinct CDR3 sequences, with about a fifth found just once. The V and J ends lost 7 bases and 2 bases respectively, with 16 bases between them. CDR3 length: 14 residues. Germline V gene sequence: CDR1 SGHRS, CDR2 YFSETQ. Study-level findings and limits: What remained unconfirmed was the SARS-CoV-2 specificity of second-wave clones peaking on day 37.

Sequenced sample: PBMCs or a T cell subset sorted from them (not recorded which). This TCR was recovered from an adult woman who had mild COVID-19 (a few samples of this study predate the infection). Cell type and time point are not known. The V call is TRBV5-1, the J call TRBJ2-7; D may correspond to TRBD1 or TRBD2 (5 bases each). In nucleotides, the CDR3 is TGCGCCAGCCGCCTCCGCCCGGGGCCCTACGAGCAGTACTTC. Translated, it gives CASRLRPGPYEQYF. The full variable domain, its missing parts supplied by reference TRBV5-1 and TRBJ2-7, is KAGVTQTPRYLIKTRGQQVTLSCSPISGHRSVSWYQQTPGQGLQFLFEYFSETQRNKGNFPGRFSGRQFSNSRSEMNVSTLELGDSALYLCASRLRPGPYEQYFGPGTRLTVT.